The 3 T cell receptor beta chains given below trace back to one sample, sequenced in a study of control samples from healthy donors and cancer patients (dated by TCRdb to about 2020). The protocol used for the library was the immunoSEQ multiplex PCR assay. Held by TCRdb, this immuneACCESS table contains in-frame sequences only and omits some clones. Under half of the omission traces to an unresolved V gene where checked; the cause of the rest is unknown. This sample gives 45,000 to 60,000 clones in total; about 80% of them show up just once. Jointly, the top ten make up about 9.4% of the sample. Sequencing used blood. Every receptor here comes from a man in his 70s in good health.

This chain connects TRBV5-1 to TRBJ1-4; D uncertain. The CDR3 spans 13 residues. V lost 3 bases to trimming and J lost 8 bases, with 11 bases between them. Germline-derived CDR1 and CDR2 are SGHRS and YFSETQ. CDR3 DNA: TGCGCCAGCAGCTCCCTTCGGGAAGAAAAACTGTTTTTT. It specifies CASSSLREEKLFF.

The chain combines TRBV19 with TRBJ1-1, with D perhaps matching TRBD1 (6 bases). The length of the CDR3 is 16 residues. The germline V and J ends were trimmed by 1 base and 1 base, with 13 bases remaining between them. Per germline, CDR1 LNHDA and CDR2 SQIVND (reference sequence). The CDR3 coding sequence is TGTGCCAGTAGTATAGCAGGGGTCCATGGGAACACTGAAGCTTTCTTT. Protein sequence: CASSIAGVHGNTEAFF. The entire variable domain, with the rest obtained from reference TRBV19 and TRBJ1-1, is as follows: DGGITQSPKYLFRKEGQNVTLSCEQNLNHDAMYWYRQDPGQGLRLIYYSQIVNDFQKGDIAEGYSVSREKKESFPLTVTSAQKNPTAFYLCASSIAGVHGNTEAFFGQGTRLTVV.

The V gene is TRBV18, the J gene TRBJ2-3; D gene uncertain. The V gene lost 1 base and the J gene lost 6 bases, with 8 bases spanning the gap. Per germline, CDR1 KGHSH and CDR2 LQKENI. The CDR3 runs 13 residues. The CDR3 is CASSPLIGDTQYF. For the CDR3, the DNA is TGTGCCAGCTCACCACTCATAGGGGATACGCAGTATTTT. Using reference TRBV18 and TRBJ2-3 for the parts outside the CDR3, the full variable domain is NAGVMQNPRHLVRRRGQEARLRCSPMKGHSHVYWYRQLPEEGLKFMVYLQKENIIDESGMPKERFSAEFPKEGPSILRIQQVVRGDSAAYFCASSPLIGDTQYFGPGTRLTVL.